What follows are 3 T cell receptor beta chains derived from one specimen sequenced in a study of blood T cell repertoires in COVID-19. Only in-frame clones appear in the TCRdb table, and some are missing; sequencing was by immunoSEQ multiplex PCR. Of 150,000 to 200,000 clones listed, roughly 90% are singletons. The specimen sequenced was PBMCs or T cells enriched from blood (not recorded which). Source of these receptors: a woman between 18 and 29 years old who had recovered from COVID-19.

This clone was seen a single time. The chain joins TRBV21-1 to TRBJ1-4. TRBV21-1 is a pseudogene locus. This CDR3 spans 14 amino acids. CDR3 region: CASTNDASNEKLFF. The CDR3 DNA reads TGTGCCAGTACTAATGACGCCAGTAATGAAAAACTGTTTTTT.

This clone was seen a single time. This rearrangement joins TRBV5-6 to TRBJ1-1, with 9 bases matching TRBD1. CDR3 length: 15 residues. Germline V gene lookup returns CDR1 SGHDT and CDR2 YYEEEE. V shed 1 base, J shed 5 bases, and the junction held 6 bases outside the gene matches. This CDR3 is CASSLSGTGWTEAFF. In nucleotides, the CDR3 is TGTGCCAGCAGCTTGAGCGGGACAGGGTGGACTGAAGCTTTCTTT.

The rearrangement uses TRBV6-5 and TRBJ2-5; D is perhaps TRBD1 (7 bases). The V gene lost 6 bases and the J gene lost 4 bases, with 18 bases spanning the gap. Looked up from germline, CDR1 is MNHEY and CDR2 is SVGAGI. The CDR3 extends over 15 amino acids. Written as DNA, the CDR3 is TGTGCCAGCAGCCCATACAGGGGAGGAGGAGAGACCCAGTACTTC. Protein product: CASSPYRGGGETQYF.